These 27 T cell receptor beta chains came from one sample sequenced in a study of blood T cell repertoires in COVID-19 (dated by TCRdb to 2020 to 2021). Receptor amplification or capture employed the immunoSEQ multiplex PCR assay. Held by TCRdb, this immuneACCESS table contains in-frame sequences only and omits some clones. Under half of the omission traces to an unresolved V gene where checked; the cause of the rest is unknown. This sample holds more than 150,000 clones; roughly 80% were observed only once. The ten largest clones capture about 4.9% of the sample. Sequenced input: peripheral blood. These TCRs come from a woman in her twenties or thirties with acute or convalescent COVID-19.

The V gene is TRBV6-1, the J gene TRBJ1-1; D may be TRBD1 (5 bases). The germline CDR1 and CDR2 sequences are MNHNS and SASEGT. Trimming removed 1 base at V and 0 bases at J, with 9 bases between. The CDR3 is made up of 15 amino acids. CDR3: CASSEGGSVNTEAFF. CDR3 coding DNA: TGTGCCAGCAGTGAAGGGGGCTCGGTGAACACTGAAGCTTTCTTT.

The chain couples TRBV5-6 to TRBJ1-2, with a possible D match to TRBD1 (5 bases). V dropped 6 bases and J dropped 3 bases, with 15 bases sitting between them. The CDR3 sequence is 14 residues long. Germline CDR1 SGHDT, CDR2 YYEEEE. The CDR3 DNA sequence: TGTGCCAGCATAGGGGACTCATTTCACTATGGCTACACCTTC. It is translated as CASIGDSFHYGYTF.

The rearrangement uses TRBV4-2 and TRBJ2-1; D gene unclear. V dropped 0 bases and J dropped 8 bases, with 8 bases sitting between them. The germline V gene has CDR1 LGHNA and CDR2 YNFKEQ. There are 13 residues in the CDR3. This CDR3 is CASSQENRDEQFF. Written as DNA, the CDR3 is TGTGCCAGCAGCCAAGAAAACCGCGATGAGCAGTTCTTC.

This chain joins TRBV9 and TRBJ1-1; D remains ambiguous. Germline V gene lookup returns CDR1 SGDLS and CDR2 YYNGEE. The V and J ends lost 4 bases and 0 bases respectively, with 16 bases between them. The CDR3 covers 16 residues. The DNA of the CDR3 is TGTGCCAGCAGCCCGGTTGGAGGGCCCATGAACACTGAAGCTTTCTTT. Translating gives CASSPVGGPMNTEAFF.

The J gene is TRBJ1-4, the V gene TRBV7-9; a weak D match, TRBD1 (6 bases). Germline values: CDR1 SEHNR, CDR2 FQNEAQ (reference sequence). This CDR3 has 13 residues. Trimming removed 5 bases at V and 7 bases at J, with 11 bases between. The CDR3: CASSARTAEKLFF. CDR3 nucleotide sequence: TGTGCCAGCAGCGCTCGGACAGCTGAAAAACTGTTTTTT.

The genes are TRBV28 and TRBJ2-7, with 12 bases that match TRBD2. Germline V gene lookup returns CDR1 MDHEN and CDR2 SYDVKM. This CDR3 has 17 amino acids. V gave up 5 bases and J gave up 1 base; unmatched junction bases: 9. CDR3 sequence: CASSITGLAGNSYEQYF. The CDR3 nucleotides are TGTGCCAGCAGTATCACCGGACTAGCGGGAAATTCCTACGAGCAGTACTTC. The variable domain in full, with the rest retrieved from reference TRBV28 and TRBJ2-7, is DVKVTQSSRYLVKRTGEKVFLECVQDMDHENMFWYRQDPGLGLRLIYFSYDVKMKEKGDIPEGYSVSREKKERFSLILESASTNQTSMYLCASSITGLAGNSYEQYFGPGTRLTVT.

The rearrangement uses TRBV2 and TRBJ1-4, with D possibly TRBD1 on 6 matching bases. From germline, CDR1 is SNHLY and CDR2 FYNNEI. The germline V and J ends were trimmed by 2 bases and 8 bases, with 15 bases remaining between them. The CDR3 is 15 residues long. The DNA for the CDR3 is TGTGCCAGCAGTGAAACGGGCAGGGGCGGAGAAAAACTGTTTTTT. Protein sequence: CASSETGRGGEKLFF.

The V gene is TRBV5-1, the J gene TRBJ1-5, with a weak D call TRBD1 (5 bases). The CDR3 consists of 15 residues. From germline, CDR1 is SGHRS and CDR2 YFSETQ. V lost 0 bases and J 4 bases, leaving 11 bases between the germline ends. This CDR3 reads CASSLAGQGNQPQHF. CDR3 coding DNA: TGCGCCAGCAGCTTGGCCGGCCAGGGTAATCAGCCCCAGCATTTT.

This clone was counted once. This chain links TRBV11-2 with TRBJ2-7; the match to TRBD2 covers 8 bases. The CDR3 consists of 14 residues. V lost 5 bases and J lost 3; bases outside the gene matches: 6. Germline V gene data show CDR1 as SGHAT and CDR2 as FQNNGV. CDR3 amino acids: CASSRAGGNYEQYF. The DNA for the CDR3 is TGTGCCAGCAGCAGGGCGGGGGGAAACTACGAGCAGTACTTC.

This chain links TRBV28 with TRBJ2-7; TRBD1 matches at 9 bases. From germline, CDR1 is MDHEN and CDR2 SYDVKM. CDR3 size: 12 residues. The CDR3, as DNA: TGTGCCAGCAGTTCATTGGGACAGGGTCCGATAGTA. Encoded protein: CASSSLGQGPIV.

Here the CDR3 reads CASGRDTERGYTF. CDR3 nucleotide sequence: TGTGCCAGCGGCCGGGACACTGAGAGAGGCTACACCTTC. The V call is TRBV25-1, the J call TRBJ1-2, with D perhaps matching TRBD1 (6 bases). The CDR3 runs 13 residues. The V gene's germline CDR1 is MGHDK and CDR2 SYGVNS. Trimming took 8 bases from V and 8 from J, leaving 18 bases between them.

The chain links TRBV6-2 or TRBV6-3 to TRBJ1-6; D possibly corresponds to TRBD1 (5 bases). Germline V CDR1 and CDR2: MNHEY, SVGEGT. This CDR3 is built from 16 residues. Trimming took off 5 bases at V and 2 bases at J, with 13 bases between the two ends. The CDR3 here is CASSSPAGTYNSPLHF. The CDR3 region has the DNA TGTGCCAGCAGTAGTCCTGCAGGGACCTATAATTCACCCCTCCACTTT.

The chain links TRBV5-4 to TRBJ2-2; 14 bases match TRBD2. The CDR3 runs to 16 residues. V shed 4 bases, J shed 5 bases, and the junction held 4 bases outside the gene matches. Per germline, CDR1 SGHNT and CDR2 YYREEE (reference sequence). The CDR3 loop is CASSKTSGRATGELFF. CDR3 in DNA: TGTGCCAGCAGCAAGACTAGCGGGAGGGCAACCGGGGAGCTGTTTTTT.

The chain is built from TRBV29-1 and TRBJ1-2; D is undetermined. V lost 3 bases to trimming and J lost 8 bases, with 10 bases between them. The CDR3 totals 11 residues. The germline gives CDR1 SQVTM, CDR2 ANQGSEA. CDR3 in DNA: TGCAGCGTTGACGACACCCGGGGCTACACCTTC. Translating gives CSVDDTRGYTF.

This clone was picked up a small number of times. This sequence joins TRBV19 and TRBJ1-2, with 9 bases that match TRBD1. The CDR3 runs 14 residues. The V gene's germline CDR1 is LNHDA and CDR2 SQIVND (reference sequence). With V trimmed by 2 bases and J by 4 bases, 2 bases remained unmatched. For the CDR3, the DNA is TGTGCCAGTAGTATATCGACAGGGGGCTATGGCTACACCTTC. Its protein is CASSISTGGYGYTF.

This clone appeared a few times. The chain recombines TRBV5-1 with TRBJ2-1, with 12 nucleotides matching TRBD2. CDR3 size: 15 residues. Looked up from germline, CDR1 is SGHRS and CDR2 is YFSETQ. The V segment lost 1 base and the J segment 8 bases; nucleotides outside the gene matches: 4. CDR3 residues: CASSLRLAGDDEQFF. The CDR3 nucleotides read TGCGCCAGCAGCTTGAGACTAGCGGGAGACGATGAGCAGTTCTTC. Using reference TRBV5-1 and TRBJ2-1 for the parts outside the CDR3, the full variable domain is KAGVTQTPRYLIKTRGQQVTLSCSPISGHRSVSWYQQTPGQGLQFLFEYFSETQRNKGNFPGRFSGRQFSNSRSEMNVSTLELGDSALYLCASSLRLAGDDEQFFGPGTRLTVL.

The J gene is TRBJ1-2, the V gene TRBV29-1, with 8 bases aligning to TRBD1. The CDR3 has 13 amino acids. With 7 bases clipped from V and 7 bases from J, the junction kept 11 bases outside the gene matches. From germline, CDR1 is SQVTM and CDR2 ANQGSEA. The CDR3 protein is CSAADRDKGGYTF. The CDR3 DNA follows: TGCAGCGCCGCGGACAGGGACAAGGGTGGCTACACCTTC.

This clone was detected once. This chain connects TRBV6-5 to TRBJ1-3; no clear D. Germline V gene lookup returns CDR1 MNHEY and CDR2 SVGAGI. The V and J ends lost 4 bases and 4 bases respectively, with 14 bases between them. CDR3 size: 15 residues. The CDR3 sequence: CASSSYENYGNTIYF. CDR3 DNA sequence: TGTGCCAGCAGTTCGTATGAGAATTACGGAAACACCATATATTTT.

V and J are TRBV11-2 and TRBJ2-7; 7 nucleotides match TRBD2. This CDR3 is 14 amino acids long. Germline CDR1 SGHAT, CDR2 FQNNGV. V lost 2 bases to trimming and J lost 4 bases; unmatched junction nucleotides: 5. The CDR3 DNA reads TGTGCCAGCAGCTTATTTCAGGGAGGGTACGAGCAGTACTTC. Translating gives CASSLFQGGYEQYF. Variable domain in full (rest from reference TRBV11-2 and TRBJ2-7): EAGVAQSPRYKIIEKRQSVAFWCNPISGHATLYWYQQILGQGPKLLIQFQNNGVVDDSQLPKDRFSAERLKGVDSTLKIQPAKLEDSAVYLCASSLFQGGYEQYFGPGTRLTVT.

The rearrangement joins TRBV11-2 to TRBJ2-7, with TRBD2 matching 8 bases. Trimming took 5 bases from V and 5 from J; bases not matched to a gene: 11. Germline V gives CDR1 SGHAT, CDR2 FQNNGV. CDR3 length equals 15 residues. CDR3 sequence (DNA): TGTGCCAGCAGCCCACTTAGCGGGAAAGGCGACGAGCAGTACTTC. It translates to CASSPLSGKGDEQYF.

This chain connects TRBV20-1 to TRBJ1-1; D not certain. Trimming removed 6 bases at V and 0 bases at J, with 5 bases between. The germline CDR1 and CDR2 sequences are DFQATT and SNEGSKA (reference sequence). The CDR3 consists of 11 residues. The CDR3: CSAPVNTEAFF. In DNA form, the CDR3 reads TGCAGTGCACCGGTGAACACTGAAGCTTTCTTT.

The gene calls are TRBV30 and TRBJ2-1; TRBD2 agrees at 7 bases. The CDR3 has 14 amino acids. Germline CDR1 and CDR2: GTSNPN and SVGIG (reference sequence). V lost 3 bases, J lost 6 bases, and 8 bases stayed unmatched. The CDR3 bases are TGTGCCTGGAGCTCCAGCGGACTAGTCAATGAGCAGTTCTTC. Encoded protein: CAWSSSGLVNEQFF.

The CDR3 bases are TGTGCCAGCAGCGCGGGACAGAGTGAAGCTTTCTTT. Encoded protein: CASSAGQSEAFF. The chain links TRBV9 to TRBJ1-1, with 7 nucleotides matching TRBD1. V dropped 3 bases and J dropped 7; count of bases not matched to a gene: 3. The CDR3 has 12 amino acids. Germline CDR1 SGDLS, CDR2 YYNGEE. The whole variable domain, filled in from reference TRBV9 and TRBJ1-1, reads DSGVTQTPKHLITATGQRVTLRCSPRSGDLSVYWYQQSLDQGLQFLIQYYNGEERAKGNILERFSAQQFPDLHSELNLSSLELGDSALYFCASSAGQSEAFFGQGTRLTVV.

The chain couples TRBV3-1 (or the pseudogene TRBV3-2) to TRBJ1-2; TRBD1 might be the D (5 bases). The CDR3 consists of 18 residues. Germline CDR1 is LGHDT and CDR2 is YNNKEL (reference sequence). V lost 0 bases to trimming and J lost 2 bases, with 19 bases between them. The CDR3 DNA reads as TGTGCCAGCAGCCAAGATATATTAGGGGCCGGGGGAAACTATGGCTACACCTTC. Encoded protein: CASSQDILGAGGNYGYTF.

The V and J genes are TRBV24-1 and TRBJ2-1; 11 nucleotides align to TRBD1. This CDR3 contains 16 residues. Germline CDR1 KGHDR, CDR2 SFDVKD. V was clipped by 4 bases and J by 7 bases; unmatched bases: 8. Here the CDR3 reads CATSDPGQGVSNEQFF. The CDR3 nucleotides read TGTGCCACCAGTGACCCGGGACAGGGGGTGTCGAATGAGCAGTTCTTC.

This sequence joins TRBV3-1 (or the pseudogene TRBV3-2) and TRBJ2-7; TRBD1 is a possible D gene (6 bases). The V and J ends lost 0 bases and 2 bases respectively, with 17 bases between them. Germline V CDR1 and CDR2: LGHDT, YNNKEL (reference sequence). The CDR3 has 17 amino acids. CDR3 residues: CASSQESGQRSPYEQYF. Written as DNA, the CDR3 is TGTGCCAGCAGCCAAGAGTCCGGACAGCGGAGCCCCTACGAGCAGTACTTC.

The gene calls are TRBV6-5 and TRBJ1-2, with no clear D. The CDR3 runs to 14 residues. The V end was cut by 5 bases, the J end by 4 bases, with 14 bases between. Germline V gives CDR1 MNHEY, CDR2 SVGAGI. The CDR3 sequence is CASSPSEGRYGYTF. The DNA of the CDR3 is TGTGCCAGCAGTCCCTCTGAGGGTCGCTATGGCTACACCTTC.